This T cell receptor beta chain was sequenced in a study of early T cells in non-severe SARS-CoV-2 infection. On the study more broadly: It was bulk RNA from unsorted whole blood that was sequenced, and the chains were unpaired. Study-wide findings and caveats: Anti-spike CD8 responses were favored by VDJdb matching, which missed private and CD4 specificities.

TCRdb fed the 5' RACE reads into MiXCR, producing one record per CDR3 protein. The sample lists 45,000 to 55,000 distinct CDR3 sequences, approximately 10% occurring once. This clonotype was seen ten or more times. No antigen is known for it. Trimming cost V 7 bases and J 0 bases, with 11 bases left between them. This CDR3 has 14 residues. The germline CDR1 and CDR2 sequences are SGHRS and YFSETQ. The sequenced sample consisted of whole blood. The sequence was collected from an adult who was a healthcare worker with PCR-confirmed SARS-CoV-2 infection or an uninfected control (not recorded which). V is TRBV5-1 and J is TRBJ2-4; D remains ambiguous. The CDR3 here is CASRTDQAKNIQYF. The CDR3 nucleotides are TGCGCCAGCCGCACAGACCAAGCCAAAAACATTCAGTACTTC.